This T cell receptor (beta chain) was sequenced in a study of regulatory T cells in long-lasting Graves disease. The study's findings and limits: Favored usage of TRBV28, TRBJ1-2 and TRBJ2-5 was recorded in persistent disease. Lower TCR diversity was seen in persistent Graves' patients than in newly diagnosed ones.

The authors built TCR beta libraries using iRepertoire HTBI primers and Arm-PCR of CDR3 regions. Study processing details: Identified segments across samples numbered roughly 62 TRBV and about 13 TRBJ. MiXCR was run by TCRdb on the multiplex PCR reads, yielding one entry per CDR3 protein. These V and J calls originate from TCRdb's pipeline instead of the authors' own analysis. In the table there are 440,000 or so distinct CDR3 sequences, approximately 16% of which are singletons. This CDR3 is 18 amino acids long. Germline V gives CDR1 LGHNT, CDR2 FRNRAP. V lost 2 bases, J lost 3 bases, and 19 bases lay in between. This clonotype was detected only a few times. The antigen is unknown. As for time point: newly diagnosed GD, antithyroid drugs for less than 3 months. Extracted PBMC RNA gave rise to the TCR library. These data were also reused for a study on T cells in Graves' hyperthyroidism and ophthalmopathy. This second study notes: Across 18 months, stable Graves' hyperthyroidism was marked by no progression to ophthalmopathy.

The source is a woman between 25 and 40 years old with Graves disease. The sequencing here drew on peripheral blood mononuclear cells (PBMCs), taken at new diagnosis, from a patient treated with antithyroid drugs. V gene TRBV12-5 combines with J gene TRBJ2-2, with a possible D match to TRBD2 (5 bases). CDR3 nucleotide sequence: TGTGCTAGTGGTTTGACCCGGAGTGGGCAGGACTACACCGGGGAGCTGTTTTTT. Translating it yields CASGLTRSGQDYTGELFF.